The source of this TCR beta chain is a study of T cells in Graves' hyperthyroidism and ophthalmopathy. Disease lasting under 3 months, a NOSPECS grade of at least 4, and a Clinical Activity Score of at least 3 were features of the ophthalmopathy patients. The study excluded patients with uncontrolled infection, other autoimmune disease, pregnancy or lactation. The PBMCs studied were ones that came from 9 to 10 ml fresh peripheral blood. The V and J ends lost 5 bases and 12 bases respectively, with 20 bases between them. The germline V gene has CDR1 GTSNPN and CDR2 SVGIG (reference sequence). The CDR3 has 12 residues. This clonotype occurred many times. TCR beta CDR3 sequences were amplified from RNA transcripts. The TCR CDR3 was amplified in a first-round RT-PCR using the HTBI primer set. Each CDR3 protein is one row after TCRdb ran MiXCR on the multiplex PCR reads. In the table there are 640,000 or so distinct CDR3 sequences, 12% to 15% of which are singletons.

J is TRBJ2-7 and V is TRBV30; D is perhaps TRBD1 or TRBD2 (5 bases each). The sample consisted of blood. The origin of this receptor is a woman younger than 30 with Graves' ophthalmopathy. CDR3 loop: CAWGFGDGDLYF. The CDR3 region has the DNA TGTGCCTGGGGGTTTGGGGACGGCGATCTGTACTTC.